This T cell receptor (beta chain) was sequenced during a study of shared clonotypes between healthy human individuals. Trimming cost V 4 bases and J 12 bases; bases outside gene matches: 13. The CDR3 is made up of 14 amino acids. The germline V gene encodes CDR1 SGHRS and CDR2 YFSETQ. Every subset's genomic DNA went evenly onto several immunoSEQ plates. Using immunoSEQ multiplex PCR, the repertoire was profiled, and TCRdb retains in-frame clones only, with some absent. The sample carries 2 million to 3 million clones, more than 85% recorded once. Those who donated, Caucasian adults without exception, all lived in Nashville, Tennessee.

Sequenced sample: naive CD4+ T cells from PBMCs. Specified subset: CD45RA+ positively selected. J is TRBJ2-1 and V is TRBV5-1; 7 bases are a match to TRBD2. The receptor was isolated from a man younger than 35 in good health. Some clones in this sample may be carry-over from other donors' samples. CDR3 in DNA: TGCGCCAGCAGCCCCCCAGGGAGTTGGGAGGGGCAGTTCTTC. Translating it yields CASSPPGSWEGQFF. The whole variable domain, remainder taken from reference TRBV5-1 and TRBJ2-1, is KAGVTQTPRYLIKTRGQQVTLSCSPISGHRSVSWYQQTPGQGLQFLFEYFSETQRNKGNFPGRFSGRQFSNSRSEMNVSTLELGDSALYLCASSPPGSWEGQFFGPGTRLTVL.